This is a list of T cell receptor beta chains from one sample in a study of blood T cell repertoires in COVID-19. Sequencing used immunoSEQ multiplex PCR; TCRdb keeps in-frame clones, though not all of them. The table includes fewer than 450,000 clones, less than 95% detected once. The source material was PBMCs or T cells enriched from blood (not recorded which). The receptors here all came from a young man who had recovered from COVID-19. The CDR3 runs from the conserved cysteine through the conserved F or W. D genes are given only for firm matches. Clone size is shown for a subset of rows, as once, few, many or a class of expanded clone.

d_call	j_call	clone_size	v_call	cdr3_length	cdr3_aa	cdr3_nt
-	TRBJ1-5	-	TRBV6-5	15	CASREGSVSNQPQHF	TGTGCCAGCAGAGAGGGTTCTGTGAGCAATCAGCCCCAGCATTTT
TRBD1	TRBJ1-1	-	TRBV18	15	CASSPRTGQNTEAFF	TGTGCCAGCTCACCCCGGACAGGGCAGAACACTGAAGCTTTCTTT
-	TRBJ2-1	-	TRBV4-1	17	CASSLAIQRSSYNEQFF	TGCGCCAGCAGCCTCGCTATACAGCGGAGCTCCTACAATGAGCAGTTCTTC
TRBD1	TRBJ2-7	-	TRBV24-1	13	CATAGQGSYEQYF	TGTGCCACCGCCGGACAGGGCTCCTACGAGCAGTACTTC
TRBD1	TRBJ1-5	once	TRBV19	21	CASSCILCTGVYQIPGQPQHF	TGTGCCAGTAGTTGTATCCTTTGTACAGGGGTGTACCAGATTCCGGGGCAGCCCCAGCATTTT
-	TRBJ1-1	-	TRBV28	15	CASRGERGVNTEAFF	TGTGCCAGCCGTGGCGAGCGGGGTGTGAACACTGAAGCTTTCTTT
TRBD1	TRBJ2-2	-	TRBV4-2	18	CASSQGDRGGPNTGELFF	TGTGCCAGCAGCCAAGGGGACAGGGGAGGTCCGAACACCGGGGAGCTGTTTTTT
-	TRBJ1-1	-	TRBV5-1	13	CASSGDGGTEAFF	TGCGCCAGCAGCGGCGACGGGGGGACTGAAGCTTTCTTT
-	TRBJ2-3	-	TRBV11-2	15	CASSYGGSSVDTQYF	TGTGCCAGCAGCTATGGGGGCTCCTCGGTAGATACGCAGTATTTT
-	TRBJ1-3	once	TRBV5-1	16	CASSLAGGYSGNTIYF	TGCGCCAGCAGCTTGGCCGGGGGGTACTCTGGAAACACCATATATTTT
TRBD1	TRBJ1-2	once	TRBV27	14	CASSLNRGGYGYTF	TGTGCCAGCAGTTTAAACAGGGGCGGCTATGGCTACACCTTC
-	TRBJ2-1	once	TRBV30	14	CACRIPGLNNEQFF	TGTGCCTGTCGAATTCCGGGACTCAACAATGAGCAGTTCTTC
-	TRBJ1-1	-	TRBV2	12	CAMGEENTEAFF	TGTGCCATGGGAGAGGAGAACACTGAAGCTTTCTTT
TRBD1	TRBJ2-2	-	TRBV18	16	CASSQPGQGPAGELFF	TGTGCCAGCTCACAGCCGGGACAGGGGCCGGCCGGGGAGCTGTTTTTT
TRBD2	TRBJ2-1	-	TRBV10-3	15	CAISARTSGGDEQFF	TGTGCCATCAGTGCACGGACTAGCGGGGGGGATGAGCAGTTCTTC
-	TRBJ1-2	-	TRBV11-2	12	CASSFREYGYTF	TGTGCCAGCAGCTTCAGGGAATATGGCTACACCTTC
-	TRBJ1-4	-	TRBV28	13	CASSPIRDEKLFF	TGTGCCAGCAGTCCAATCAGGGATGAAAAACTGTTTTTT
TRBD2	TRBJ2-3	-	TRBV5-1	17	CASSSSRLAGYTDTQYF	TGCGCCAGCAGCTCCTCCCGACTAGCGGGGTACACAGATACGCAGTATTTT
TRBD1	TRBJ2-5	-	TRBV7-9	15	CASSPRQGFIETQYF	TGTGCCAGCAGCCCAAGACAGGGTTTTATTGAGACCCAGTACTTC
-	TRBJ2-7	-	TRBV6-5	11	CASSSKFKQYF	TGTGCCAGCAGTTCTAAGTTTAAGCAGTACTTC
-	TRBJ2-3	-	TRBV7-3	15	CASSLAEGSTDTQYF	TGTGCCAGCAGCTTAGCGGAGGGGAGCACAGATACGCAGTATTTT
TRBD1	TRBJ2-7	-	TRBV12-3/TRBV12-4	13	CASSRFDREGRIF	TGTGCCAGCAGTCGCTTCGACAGGGAAGGTAGAATCTTC
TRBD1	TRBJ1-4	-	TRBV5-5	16	CASSLEGTASGEKLFF	TGTGCCAGCAGCTTGGAAGGGACAGCTTCAGGCGAAAAACTGTTTTTT
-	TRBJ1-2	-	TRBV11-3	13	CASSLPEERGYTF	TGTGCCAGCAGCTTACCAGAGGAGCGTGGCTACACCTTC
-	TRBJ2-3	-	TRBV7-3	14	CASSLGLGSDTQYF	TGTGCCAGCAGCCTAGGTTTGGGTTCAGATACGCAGTATTTT
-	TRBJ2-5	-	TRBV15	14	CATSRDGLKETQYF	TGTGCCACCAGCAGAGATGGACTAAAAGAGACCCAGTACTTC